This TCR beta chain was sequenced in a study of blood T cell repertoires in COVID-19. Study-wide background: Sites across the United States, Italy and Spain contributed samples from acute and convalescent COVID-19. The cDNA or gDNA used as material had been derived from T cells, B-cell-depleted T cells, or PBMCs.

After removal of 2 bases from V and 5 bases from J, the junction contained 7 bases not matched to a gene. Germline V CDR1 and CDR2: SGHDT, YYEEEE. This CDR3 is 15 amino acids long. How the authors handled the data: By means of reference gene primer amplification, nucleated cell counts were estimated. Some clones are missing from TCRdb's copy, which holds only in-frame ones; the method was immunoSEQ multiplex PCR. V and J calls and clone size are as listed in that table; D and trimming were resolved from the DNA. The profile shows approximately 86,000 clones, around four fifths of them singletons. The sequence was obtained from a man aged 45 to 65 with acute or convalescent COVID-19. Sequencing used peripheral blood. The V and J genes are TRBV5-6 and TRBJ2-5; 9 nucleotides match TRBD2. This chain's CDR3 is CASSLASGTRETQYF. The CDR3 DNA sequence: TGTGCCAGCAGCTTAGCTAGCGGGACCCGGGAGACCCAGTACTTC.